This TCR beta chain emerged from a study of human T cells and chemical hapten exposure. The wider study: Patients were mainly female, each with alopecia areata, totalis or universalis.

TCRdb itself ran the RACE reads through MiXCR, one entry per CDR3 protein. Of approximately 41,000 distinct CDR3 sequences in the sample, 7.6% were seen once. Time point: pre-sensitization, week 0. The treatment was: therapeutic diphenylcyclopropenone sensitization with weekly scalp DPC. From whole blood left unfractionated, total RNA was extracted. This clonotype showed up just a few times. The CDR3 has 14 residues. CDR1 is MNHEY, CDR2 SVGAGI, per germline. The trim removed 5 bases at V and 2 bases at J, leaving 6 bases unmatched. The sequence came from a woman in her 50s with alopecia areata. Some clones in this sample may be carry-over from other donors' samples. The J gene is TRBJ2-7, the V gene TRBV6-5, with 7 positions matching TRBD1. Sequencing used whole blood, obtained in connection with sensitization to the hapten diphenylcyclopropenone (DPC). The CDR3 here is CASSPGDSTYEQYF. The CDR3 DNA is TGTGCCAGCAGTCCAGGGGACAGTACCTACGAGCAGTACTTC.